What follows are 30 T cell receptor beta chains derived from one specimen sequenced in a study of control samples from healthy donors and cancer patients. The protocol was immunoSEQ multiplex PCR, while the TCRdb copy is restricted to in-frame clones and leaves out a portion. The sample has roughly 400,000 clones, 75% to 95% seen once. Material: PBMCs. The receptors derive from a man aged 40-50 years with head and neck cancer.

This clone has just one count. The chain is built from TRBV2 and TRBJ1-5; D is uncertain. V dropped 4 bases and J dropped 4 bases, with 2 bases sitting between them. The V gene's germline CDR1 is SNHLY and CDR2 FYNNEI. This CDR3 has 11 amino acids. The CDR3: CASSVNQPQHF. As DNA, the CDR3 is TGTGCCAGCAGTGTAAATCAGCCCCAGCATTTT.

The chain uses TRBV20-1 and TRBJ1-2; D is unresolved. In germline, CDR1 is DFQATT, CDR2 SNEGSKA (reference sequence). V was clipped by 0 bases and J by 1 base, with 0 bases between them. CDR3 length equals 11 residues. The CDR3 sequence: CSARDNYGYTF. The DNA for the CDR3 is TGCAGTGCTAGAGATAACTATGGCTACACCTTC.

To note about this clone: At one end the junction does not follow the germline gene, possibly because of a read error. This sequence joins TRBV10-2 and TRBJ1-6, with 7 bases matching TRBD1. Germline V CDR1 and CDR2: WSHSY, SAAADI. CDR3 size: 11 residues. The CDR3 is CASSRDRETFF. In DNA form, the CDR3 reads TGCGCCAGCAGCCGGGACAGAGAGACCTTCTTT.

The chain uses TRBV13 and TRBJ1-2; D perhaps matches TRBD1 (5 bases). This CDR3 spans 15 amino acids. Looked up from germline, CDR1 is PRHDT and CDR2 is FYEKMQ (reference sequence). The V and J ends lost 5 bases and 1 base respectively, with 14 bases between them. The CDR3 DNA sequence: TGTGCCAGCAGCCCATACTCAAGGGGTAACTATGGCTACACCTTC. This sequence encodes CASSPYSRGNYGYTF.

This clone showed up just once. The V and J genes are TRBV7-9 and TRBJ1-4; possibly TRBD1 for D (6 bases). Germline CDR1 SEHNR, CDR2 FQNEAQ (reference sequence). The ends were cut back, 8 bases at V and 7 bases at J, with 26 bases in the middle. CDR3 length: 17 amino acids. CDR3 amino acids: CASVNAFTGKGGEKLFF. In DNA form, the CDR3 reads TGTGCCAGCGTAAATGCATTTACAGGGAAGGGCGGTGAAAAACTGTTTTTT. Variable domain in full (rest from reference TRBV7-9 and TRBJ1-4): DTGVSQNPRHKITKRGQNVTFRCDPISEHNRLYWYRQTLGQGPEFLTYFQNEAQLEKSRLLSDRFSAERPKGSFSTLEIQRTEQGDSAMYLCASVNAFTGKGGEKLFFGSGTQLSVL.

The rearrangement links TRBV18 to TRBJ2-7; D is undetermined. Germline V gives CDR1 KGHSH, CDR2 LQKENI. CDR3 size: 14 residues. V gave up 2 bases and J gave up 4 bases, with 12 bases separating them. CDR3 nucleotide sequence: TGTGCCAGCTCACCAGTCGCTCCCGGTTACGAGCAGTACTTC. Residues: CASSPVAPGYEQYF.

V usage is TRBV11-3 and J usage is TRBJ2-1; D uncertain. This CDR3 is 11 amino acids long. The germline CDR1 and CDR2 sequences are SGHNT and YENEEA. Between the trimmed V and J ends, which lost 0 bases and 10 bases, there was a span of 4 bases. DNA of the CDR3: TGTGCCAGCAGCTTAGATGGCGAGCAGTTCTTC. It is translated as CASSLDGEQFF.

The rearrangement links TRBV7-2 to TRBJ2-7; the D is unclear. The CDR3 totals 13 residues. Germline V CDR1 and CDR2: SGHTA, FQGNSA. Trimming cost V 5 bases and J 2 bases, with 10 bases left between them. CDR3 in amino acids: CASSPHPAYEQYF. The CDR3 nucleotides read TGTGCCAGCAGCCCCCACCCCGCCTACGAGCAGTACTTC. Supplemented by reference TRBV7-2 and TRBJ2-7, the full variable domain reads GAGVSQSPSNKVTEKGKDVELRCDPISGHTALYWYRQSLGQGLEFLIYFQGNSAPDKSGLPSDRFSAERTGGSVSTLTIQRTQQEDSAVYLCASSPHPAYEQYFGPGTRLTVT.

The chain has TRBV7-9 and TRBJ1-5; no definite D call. V was trimmed by 5 bases and J by 3 bases, leaving 5 bases between them. The CDR3 runs to 12 residues. Germline V gene lookup returns CDR1 SEHNR and CDR2 FQNEAQ (reference sequence). As DNA, the CDR3 is TGTGCCAGCAGCAACAACAATCAGCCCCAGCATTTT. Protein: CASSNNNQPQHF.

This rearrangement joins TRBV27 to TRBJ2-3, with 10 positions matching TRBD1. Per germline, CDR1 MNHEY and CDR2 SMNVEV (reference sequence). CDR3 length: 16 amino acids. Losses at the gene ends were 5 bases for V and 4 bases for J; bases not matched to a gene: 9. The CDR3 loop reads CASSGDRGPKADTQYF. The CDR3 coding sequence is TGTGCCAGCAGTGGGGACAGGGGACCGAAGGCAGATACGCAGTATTTT.

V gene TRBV7-2 combines with J gene TRBJ2-2; tentatively, D is TRBD2 (7 bases). CDR1 and CDR2 from the germline V gene are SGHTA and FQGNSA. The ends were cut back, 2 bases at V and 3 bases at J, with 13 bases in the middle. The CDR3 spans 16 residues. This chain's CDR3 is CASSLWGGRDTGELFF. CDR3 nucleotides: TGTGCCAGCAGCTTATGGGGGGGGCGGGACACCGGGGAGCTGTTTTTT.

The V call is TRBV6-5, the J call TRBJ2-7; D not resolved. This CDR3 is 15 amino acids long. Germline V lookup: CDR1 MNHEY, CDR2 SVGAGI. V was clipped by 8 bases and J by 0 bases, with 17 bases between them. The CDR3 nucleotides are TGTGCCAGCCACCCTCGGACGCGGAGCTCCTACGAGCAGTACTTC. Amino acid sequence: CASHPRTRSSYEQYF.

The J gene is TRBJ2-7, the V gene TRBV28, with D maybe TRBD1 (7 bases). Trimming took off 7 bases at V and 2 bases at J, with 15 bases between the two ends. Germline-derived CDR1 and CDR2 are MDHEN and SYDVKM. CDR3 length equals 14 residues. CDR3 DNA sequence: TGTGCCAGCACCAGGGGGACTGTAACCTACGAGCAGTACTTC. Translation gives CASTRGTVTYEQYF.

A single count supports this clone. This rearrangement joins TRBV4-3 to TRBJ2-1, with D unresolved. The germline gives CDR1 LGHNA, CDR2 YSLEER. This CDR3 is 13 amino acids long. The V gene lost 0 bases and the J gene lost 12 bases, with 12 bases spanning the gap. The CDR3 sequence: CASSQDTVPGQFF. In nucleotides, the CDR3 is TGCGCCAGCAGCCAAGATACGGTTCCAGGGCAGTTCTTC.

The sample holds one count of this clone. The chain carries TRBV7-2 and TRBJ2-7; D is tentatively TRBD1 or TRBD2 (5 bases each). The CDR3 is made up of 14 amino acids. The germline V gene encodes CDR1 SGHTA and CDR2 FQGNSA. Trimming stripped 5 bases from V and 2 bases from J, with 13 bases between. CDR3 sequence reads: CASSRRDGPYEQYF. The CDR3 nucleotides are TGTGCCAGCAGCAGACGGGACGGACCCTACGAGCAGTACTTC.

This sequence joins TRBV7-8 and TRBJ1-2; tentative D call: TRBD1 (6 bases). This CDR3 has 12 residues. CDR1 is SGHVS, CDR2 FQNEAQ, per germline. Trimming removed 1 base at V and 9 bases at J, with 9 bases between. CDR3 sequence reads: CASSLVTGRYTF. Written as DNA, the CDR3 is TGTGCCAGCAGCTTAGTAACAGGGCGCTACACCTTC.

The chain is built from TRBV19 and TRBJ2-3, with D perhaps matching TRBD1 (6 bases). This CDR3 comprises 16 residues. Germline CDR1 and CDR2: LNHDA and SQIVND (reference sequence). V was shortened by 3 bases and J by 0 bases, with 13 bases between the two germline ends. The CDR3 spells CASSIGTSISTDTQYF. CDR3 DNA sequence: TGTGCCAGTAGTATTGGGACATCAATTAGCACAGATACGCAGTATTTT.

This chain connects TRBV4-2 to TRBJ1-4; D perhaps matches TRBD1 (5 bases). Between the trimmed V and J ends, which lost 5 bases and 0 bases, there was a span of 16 bases. Per germline, CDR1 LGHNA and CDR2 YNFKEQ. CDR3 size: 17 residues. CDR3 residues: CASSVHPRTSTNEKLFF. The CDR3 DNA reads TGTGCCAGCAGCGTTCACCCTCGGACATCAACTAATGAAAAACTGTTTTTT.

The chain uses TRBV5-1 and TRBJ2-5, with D tentatively TRBD1 (6 bases). Germline V lookup: CDR1 SGHRS, CDR2 YFSETQ. The CDR3 has 14 amino acids. The V end lost 0 bases, the J end lost 3 bases, and 9 bases lay between the germline ends. The DNA for the CDR3 is TGCGCCAGCAGCTTGGCAGGGGAAAAAGAGACCCAGTACTTC. Amino acids: CASSLAGEKETQYF.

The rearrangement links TRBV9 to TRBJ2-3, with a tentative D call TRBD1 (6 bases). Between the trimmed V and J ends, which lost 1 base and 3 bases, there was a span of 12 bases. The CDR3 sequence is 15 residues long. Germline CDR1 is SGDLS and CDR2 is YYNGEE. CDR3: CASSVSSQGTDTQYF. The CDR3 coding sequence is TGTGCCAGCAGCGTAAGTTCACAGGGAACAGATACGCAGTATTTT.

V gene TRBV10-2 combines with J gene TRBJ1-6; 8 bases are shared with TRBD1. Germline lookup yields CDR1 WSHSY and CDR2 SAAADI. The CDR3 runs 16 residues. The ends lost 6 bases at V and 5 bases at J; junction bases unmatched: 9. This CDR3 is CASSWRDRNNNSPLHF. The DNA of the CDR3 is TGCGCCAGCAGCTGGCGGGACAGGAACAATAATTCACCCCTCCACTTT.

This chain uses TRBV7-9 with TRBJ1-5; TRBD1 agrees at 12 bases. V gave up 5 bases and J gave up 7 bases; unmatched junction bases: 9. Germline V CDR1 and CDR2: SEHNR, FQNEAQ (reference sequence). This CDR3 contains 16 residues. Here the CDR3 reads CASSHQGQGAGQPQHF. As DNA, the CDR3 is TGTGCCAGCAGCCACCAGGGACAGGGGGCGGGACAGCCCCAGCATTTT.

V usage is TRBV19 and J usage is TRBJ2-7, with 7 bases aligning to TRBD1. Trimming at V came to 5 bases and at J to 3 bases, leaving 7 bases not matched to a gene. CDR1 is LNHDA and CDR2 is SQIVND in the germline V gene (reference sequence). This CDR3 comprises 14 residues. The CDR3 DNA reads TGTGCCAGTAGTTCGGACAGGCGGTACTACGAGCAGTACTTC. It yields the protein CASSSDRRYYEQYF. The variable domain in full, with the rest retrieved from reference TRBV19 and TRBJ2-7, is DGGITQSPKYLFRKEGQNVTLSCEQNLNHDAMYWYRQDPGQGLRLIYYSQIVNDFQKGDIAEGYSVSREKKESFPLTVTSAQKNPTAFYLCASSSDRRYYEQYFGPGTRLTVT.

V and J are TRBV14 and TRBJ2-7; D might be TRBD2 (7 bases). The CDR3 has 14 amino acids. Germline V gene data show CDR1 as SGHDN and CDR2 as FVKESK. The germline V and J ends were trimmed by 0 bases and 6 bases, with 12 bases remaining between them. The CDR3 nucleotides read TGTGCCAGCAGCCAAGAGGGGGGGGGCGGCGAGCAGTACTTC. Amino acid sequence: CASSQEGGGGEQYF.

The table lists this clone with a count of one. The chain carries TRBV10-1 and TRBJ2-7; tentative D call: TRBD1 (5 bases). V lost 3 bases and J lost 1, with 10 bases in between. CDR1 and CDR2 from the germline V gene are WNHNN and SYGVQD (reference sequence). The CDR3 spans 14 residues. The CDR3 is CASSDTGPSYEQYF. For the CDR3, the DNA is TGCGCCAGCAGTGATACAGGCCCTTCCTACGAGCAGTACTTC.

The chain is built from TRBV15 and TRBJ2-2; no reliable D call. Trimming took off 0 bases at V and 5 bases at J, with 10 bases between the two ends. The CDR3 has 15 amino acids. Germline V gives CDR1 LNHNV, CDR2 YYDKDF (reference sequence). CDR3 sequence reads: CATSRDRLKTGELFF. The CDR3 nucleotides are TGTGCCACCAGCAGAGACAGATTGAAGACCGGGGAGCTGTTTTTT.

The chain uses TRBV9 and TRBJ2-3; 9 bases line up with TRBD2. This CDR3 spans 17 amino acids. Germline assignment: CDR1 SGDLS and CDR2 YYNGEE. With 0 bases clipped from V and 7 bases from J, the junction kept 12 bases outside the gene matches. CDR3 bases: TGTGCCAGCAGCGTAGCCCTGGGGGCGGGGGGGCCGAATACGCAGTATTTT. Protein: CASSVALGAGGPNTQYF.

J is TRBJ2-1 and V is TRBV7-2; D remains unclear. The CDR3 runs 15 residues. Germline V gives CDR1 SGHTA, CDR2 FQGNSA. Trimming stripped 3 bases from V and 6 bases from J, with 15 bases between. Here the CDR3 DNA reads TGTGCCAGCAGCTTCCAATTAGCCAGTGGCAATGAGCAGTTCTTC. Translation gives CASSFQLASGNEQFF.

The chain links TRBV7-8 to TRBJ2-3, with 7 bases identical to TRBD2. The germline V gene encodes CDR1 SGHVS and CDR2 FQNEAQ. The V segment lost 4 bases and the J segment 5 bases; nucleotides outside the gene matches: 3. The CDR3 extends over 13 amino acids. CDR3 coding DNA: TGTGCCAGCAGCTCCTTAGCGGGAGATACGCAGTATTTT. Its protein is CASSSLAGDTQYF.

The rearrangement uses TRBV11-2 and TRBJ2-7, with unresolved D. V shed 3 bases and J shed 6 bases, with 9 bases lying between them. Per the germline V gene, CDR1 is SGHAT and CDR2 is FQNNGV. The CDR3 has 12 amino acids. DNA of the CDR3: TGTGCCAGCAGCTTCCTTGTAAGCGAGCAGTACTTC. Amino acids: CASSFLVSEQYF.